This T cell receptor beta chain is drawn from a study of cytomegalovirus exposure and HLA in healthy donors. Study summary: The approximately 700 first-cohort repertoires shared a platform with the approximately 110 validation repertoires, as reported in a later analysis. General study findings and limits: A subsequent analysis found that TCR clusters from the first cohort also tended to co-occur in the 90 to 150 validation repertoires, with approximately 94% of cluster scores above 0. Some public TCRs appeared in many individuals, while most sequences were rare. About 150 TCR beta chains were listed as cytomegalovirus-associated.

Assay: immunoSEQ multiplex PCR; the TCRdb copy retains only in-frame clones and omits some. The sample yields about 180,000 clones, around nine tenths seen once. Comment on this clone: Its specificity is not known.

V was clipped by 1 base and J by 2 bases, with 8 bases between them. This CDR3 contains 15 residues. Germline V gene lookup returns CDR1 MGHRA and CDR2 YSYEKL. The TCR comes from a woman aged 25 to 45 in good health and CMV-seronegative. V gene TRBV4-1 combines with J gene TRBJ2-2; D possibly corresponds to TRBD2 (5 bases). What was sequenced was PBMCs. CDR3 in DNA: TGCGCCAGCAGCCAAGGCAGCGGAAACACCGGGGAGCTGTTTTTT. This gives the protein CASSQGSGNTGELFF.